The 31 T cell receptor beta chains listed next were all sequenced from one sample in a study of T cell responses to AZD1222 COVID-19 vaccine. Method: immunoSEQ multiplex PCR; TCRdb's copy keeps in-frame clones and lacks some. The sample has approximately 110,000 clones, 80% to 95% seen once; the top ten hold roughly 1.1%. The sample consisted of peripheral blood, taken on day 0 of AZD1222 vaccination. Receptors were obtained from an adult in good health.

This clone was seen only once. CDR3 amino acids: CAWSLGRQGAGNTIYF. The CDR3 coding sequence is TGTGCCTGGAGTCTAGGACGACAGGGGGCTGGAAACACCATATATTTT. V usage is TRBV30 and J usage is TRBJ1-3, with 9 bases that match TRBD1. The length of the CDR3 is 16 residues. The V gene end was trimmed by 2 bases and the J gene end by 2 bases; junction bases not matched to a gene: 7. Per germline, CDR1 GTSNPN and CDR2 SVGIG (reference sequence). The variable domain in full, completed from reference TRBV30 and TRBJ1-3, reads SQTIHQWPATLVQPVGSPLSLECTVEGTSNPNLYWYRQAAGRGLQLLFYSVGIGQISSEVPQNLSASRPQDRQFILSSKKLLLSDSGFYLCAWSLGRQGAGNTIYFGEGSWLTVV.

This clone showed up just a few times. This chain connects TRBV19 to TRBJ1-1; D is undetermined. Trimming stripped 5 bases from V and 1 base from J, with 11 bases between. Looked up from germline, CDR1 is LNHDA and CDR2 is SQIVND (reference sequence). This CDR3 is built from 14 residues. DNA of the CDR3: TGTGCCAGTAGTTCATGGACCTCGAACACTGAAGCTTTCTTT. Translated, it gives CASSSWTSNTEAFF.

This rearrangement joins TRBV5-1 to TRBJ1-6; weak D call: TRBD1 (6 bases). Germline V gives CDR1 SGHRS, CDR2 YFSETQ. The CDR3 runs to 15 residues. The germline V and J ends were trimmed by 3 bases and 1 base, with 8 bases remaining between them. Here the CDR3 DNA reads TGCGCCAGCAGCTCGGACAGATCCTATAATTCACCCCTCCACTTT. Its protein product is CASSSDRSYNSPLHF.

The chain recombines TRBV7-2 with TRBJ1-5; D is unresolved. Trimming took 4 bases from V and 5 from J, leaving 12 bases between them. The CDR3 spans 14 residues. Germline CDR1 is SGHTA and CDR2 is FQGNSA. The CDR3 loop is CASSSPETDQPQHF. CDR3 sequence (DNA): TGTGCCAGCAGCTCGCCCGAAACTGATCAGCCCCAGCATTTT.

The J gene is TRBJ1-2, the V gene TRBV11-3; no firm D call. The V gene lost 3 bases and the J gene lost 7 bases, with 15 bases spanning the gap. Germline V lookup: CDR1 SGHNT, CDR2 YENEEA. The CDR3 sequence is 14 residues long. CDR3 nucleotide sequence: TGTGCCAGCAGCTTGTCCTACCCCGCCGGTGGCTACACCTTC. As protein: CASSLSYPAGGYTF.

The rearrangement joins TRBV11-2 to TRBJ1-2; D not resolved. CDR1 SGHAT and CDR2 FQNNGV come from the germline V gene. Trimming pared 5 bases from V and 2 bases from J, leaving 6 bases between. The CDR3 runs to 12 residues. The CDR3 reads CASSGQNYGYTF. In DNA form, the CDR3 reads TGTGCCAGCAGCGGTCAGAACTATGGCTACACCTTC.

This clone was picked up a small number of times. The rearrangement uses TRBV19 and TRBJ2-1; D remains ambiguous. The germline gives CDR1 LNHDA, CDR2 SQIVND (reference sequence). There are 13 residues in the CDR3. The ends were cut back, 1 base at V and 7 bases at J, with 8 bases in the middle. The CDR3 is CASSIGWRNEQFF. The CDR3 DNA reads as TGTGCCAGTAGTATAGGATGGCGTAATGAGCAGTTCTTC.

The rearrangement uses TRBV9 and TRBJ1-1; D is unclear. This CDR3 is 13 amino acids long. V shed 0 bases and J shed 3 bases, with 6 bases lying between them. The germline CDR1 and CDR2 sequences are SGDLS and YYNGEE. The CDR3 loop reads CASSVGADTEAFF. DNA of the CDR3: TGTGCCAGCAGCGTAGGGGCGGACACTGAAGCTTTCTTT.

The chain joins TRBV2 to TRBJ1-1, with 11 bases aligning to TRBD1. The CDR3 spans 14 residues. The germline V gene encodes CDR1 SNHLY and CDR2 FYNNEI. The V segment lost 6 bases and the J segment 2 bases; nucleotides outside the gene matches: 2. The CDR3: CASSGTGGNTEAFF. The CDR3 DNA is TGTGCCAGCAGCGGGACAGGGGGTAACACTGAAGCTTTCTTT.

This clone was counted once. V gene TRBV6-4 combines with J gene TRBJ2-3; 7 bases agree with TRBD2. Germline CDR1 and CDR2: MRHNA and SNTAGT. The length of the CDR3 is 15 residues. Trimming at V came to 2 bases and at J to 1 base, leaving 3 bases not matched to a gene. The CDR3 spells CASSDASGGTDTQYF. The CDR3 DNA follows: TGTGCCAGCAGTGACGCTAGCGGTGGCACAGATACGCAGTATTTT.

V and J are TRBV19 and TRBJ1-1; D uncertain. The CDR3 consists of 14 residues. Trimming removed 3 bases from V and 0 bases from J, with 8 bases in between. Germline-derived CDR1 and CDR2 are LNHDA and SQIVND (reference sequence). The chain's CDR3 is CASSMRLMNTEAFF. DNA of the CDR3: TGTGCCAGTAGTATGCGCCTCATGAACACTGAAGCTTTCTTT. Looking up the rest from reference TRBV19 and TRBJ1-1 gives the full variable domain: DGGITQSPKYLFRKEGQNVTLSCEQNLNHDAMYWYRQDPGQGLRLIYYSQIVNDFQKGDIAEGYSVSREKKESFPLTVTSAQKNPTAFYLCASSMRLMNTEAFFGQGTRLTVV.

CDR3 region: CASLEGRYNEQFF. Written as DNA, the CDR3 is TGCGCCAGTCTTGAGGGGCGGTACAATGAGCAGTTCTTC. This sequence joins TRBV4-1 and TRBJ2-1, with D perhaps assigned TRBD1 or TRBD2 (5 bases each). Trimming took off 9 bases at V and 4 bases at J, with 13 bases between the two ends. Per the germline V gene, CDR1 is MGHRA and CDR2 is YSYEKL. CDR3 length: 13 residues.

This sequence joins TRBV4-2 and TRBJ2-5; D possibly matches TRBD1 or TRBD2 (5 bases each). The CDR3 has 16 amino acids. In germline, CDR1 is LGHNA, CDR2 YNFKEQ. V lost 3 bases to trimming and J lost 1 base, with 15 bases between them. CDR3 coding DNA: TGTGCCAGCAGCCATTCGGGCAGGGACGGCCAAGAGACCCAGTACTTC. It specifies CASSHSGRDGQETQYF.

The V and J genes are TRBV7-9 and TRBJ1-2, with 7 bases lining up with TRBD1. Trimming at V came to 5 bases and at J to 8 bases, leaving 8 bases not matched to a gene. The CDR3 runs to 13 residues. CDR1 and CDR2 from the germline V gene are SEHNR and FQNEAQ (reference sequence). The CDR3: CASSAPTGRGYTF. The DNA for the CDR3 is TGTGCCAGCAGCGCGCCGACAGGGAGGGGCTACACCTTC.

This CDR3 reads CAAREEGRMIDTQYF. The CDR3, as DNA: TGTGCCGCCCGGGAGGAGGGTAGGATGATAGATACGCAGTATTTT. The chain is built from TRBV10-3 and TRBJ2-3, with 7 bases that match TRBD2. Germline V gives CDR1 ENHRY, CDR2 SYGVKD. V lost 11 bases and J lost 5; bases outside the gene matches: 16. The CDR3 spans 15 residues.

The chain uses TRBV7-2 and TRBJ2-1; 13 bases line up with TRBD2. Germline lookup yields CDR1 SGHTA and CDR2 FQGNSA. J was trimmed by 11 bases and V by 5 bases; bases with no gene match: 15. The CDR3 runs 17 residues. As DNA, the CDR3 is TGTGCCAGCAGCCCCGCCCCCTTTTTGACTAGCGGGGGGAAGCAGTTCTTC. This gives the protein CASSPAPFLTSGGKQFF.

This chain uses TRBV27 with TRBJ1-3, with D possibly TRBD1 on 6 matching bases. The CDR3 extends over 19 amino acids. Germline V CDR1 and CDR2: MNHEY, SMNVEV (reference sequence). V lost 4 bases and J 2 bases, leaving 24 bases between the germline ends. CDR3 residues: CASSSGGPLNISPGNTIYF. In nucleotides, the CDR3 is TGTGCCAGCAGTTCCGGGGGGCCTTTAAATATTTCCCCTGGAAACACCATATATTTT.

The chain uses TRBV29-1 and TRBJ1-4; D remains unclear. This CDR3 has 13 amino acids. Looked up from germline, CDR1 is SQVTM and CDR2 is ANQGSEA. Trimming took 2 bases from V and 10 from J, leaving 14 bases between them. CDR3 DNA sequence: TGCAGCGTTGAAACGCGTCTCCCGGGAAAACTGTTTTTT. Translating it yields CSVETRLPGKLFF. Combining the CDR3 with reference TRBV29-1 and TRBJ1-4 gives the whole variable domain SAVISQKPSRDICQRGTSLTIQCQVDSQVTMMFWYRQQPGQSLTLIATANQGSEATYESGFVIDKFPISRPNLTFSTLTVSNMSPEDSSIYLCSVETRLPGKLFFGSGTQLSVL.

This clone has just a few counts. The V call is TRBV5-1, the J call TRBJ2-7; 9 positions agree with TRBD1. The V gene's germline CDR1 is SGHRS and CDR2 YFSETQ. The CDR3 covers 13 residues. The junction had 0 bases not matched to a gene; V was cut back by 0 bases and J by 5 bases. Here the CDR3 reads CASSLGTGDEQYF. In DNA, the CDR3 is TGCGCCAGCAGCTTGGGGACAGGGGACGAGCAGTACTTC.

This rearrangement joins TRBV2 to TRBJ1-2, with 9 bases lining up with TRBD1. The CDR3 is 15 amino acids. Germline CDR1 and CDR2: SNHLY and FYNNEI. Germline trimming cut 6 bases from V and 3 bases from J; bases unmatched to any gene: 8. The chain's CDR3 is CASRADGTGHYGYTF. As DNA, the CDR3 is TGTGCCAGCAGGGCGGACGGGACAGGGCACTATGGCTACACCTTC.

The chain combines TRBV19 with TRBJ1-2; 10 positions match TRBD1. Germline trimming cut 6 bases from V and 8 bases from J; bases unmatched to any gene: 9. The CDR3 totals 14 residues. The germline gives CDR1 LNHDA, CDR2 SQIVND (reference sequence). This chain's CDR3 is CASSNSGQGRGYTF. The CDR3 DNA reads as TGTGCCAGTAGCAACTCGGGACAGGGGAGAGGCTACACCTTC.

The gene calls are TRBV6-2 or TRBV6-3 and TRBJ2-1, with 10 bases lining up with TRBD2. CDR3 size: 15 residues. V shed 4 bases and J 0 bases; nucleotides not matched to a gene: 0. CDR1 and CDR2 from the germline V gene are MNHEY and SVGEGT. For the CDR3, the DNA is TGTGCCAGCAGTTCTAGCGGGAGCTCCTACAATGAGCAGTTCTTC. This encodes CASSSSGSSYNEQFF.

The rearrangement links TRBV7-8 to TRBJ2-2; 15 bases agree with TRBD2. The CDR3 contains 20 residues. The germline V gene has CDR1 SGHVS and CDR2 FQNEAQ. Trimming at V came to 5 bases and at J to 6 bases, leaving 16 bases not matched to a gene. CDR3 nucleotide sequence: TGTGCCAGCAGCGCCGGACTAGCGGGAGGGCCCTCAGCCTTCGCCGGGGAGCTGTTTTTT. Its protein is CASSAGLAGGPSAFAGELFF.

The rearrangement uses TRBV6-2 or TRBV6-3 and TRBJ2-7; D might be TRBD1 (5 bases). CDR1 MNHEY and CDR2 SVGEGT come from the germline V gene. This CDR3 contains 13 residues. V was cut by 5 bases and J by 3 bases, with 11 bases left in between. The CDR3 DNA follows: TGTGCCAGCAGTCCCAGGGAAAACTACGAGCAGTACTTC. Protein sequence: CASSPRENYEQYF.

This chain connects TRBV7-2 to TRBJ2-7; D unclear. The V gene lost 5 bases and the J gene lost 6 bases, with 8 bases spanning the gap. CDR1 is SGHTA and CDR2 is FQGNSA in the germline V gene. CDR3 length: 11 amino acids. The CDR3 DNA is TGTGCCAGCAGCCAGGCTCTCGAGCAGTACTTC. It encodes CASSQALEQYF.

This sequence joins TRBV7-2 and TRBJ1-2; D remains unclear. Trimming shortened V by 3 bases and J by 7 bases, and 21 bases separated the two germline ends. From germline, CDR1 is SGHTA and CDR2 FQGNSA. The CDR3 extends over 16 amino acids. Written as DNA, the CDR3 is TGTGCCAGCAGCTTGCGATCCCAAGGTTTCTGGGGTGGCTACACCTTC. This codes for CASSLRSQGFWGGYTF.

CDR3 in DNA: TGTGCCAGCAGTGACCGGGACAGAGGTGGCTACACCTTC. Translating it yields CASSDRDRGGYTF. The rearrangement joins TRBV6-1 to TRBJ1-2, with 7 bases fitting TRBD1. CDR3 length: 13 residues. V shed 3 bases and J 7 bases; nucleotides not matched to a gene: 5. Germline CDR1 MNHNS, CDR2 SASEGT.

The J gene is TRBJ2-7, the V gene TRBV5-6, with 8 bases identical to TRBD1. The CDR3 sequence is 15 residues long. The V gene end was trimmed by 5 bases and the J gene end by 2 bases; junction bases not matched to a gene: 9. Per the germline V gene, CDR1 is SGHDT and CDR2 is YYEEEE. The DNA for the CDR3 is TGTGCCAGCAGTAACCCTCGGGGACAGGCCTACGAGCAGTACTTC. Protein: CASSNPRGQAYEQYF. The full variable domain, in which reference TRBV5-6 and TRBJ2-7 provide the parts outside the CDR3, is DAGVTQSPTHLIKTRGQQVTLRCSPKSGHDTVSWYQQALGQGPQFIFQYYEEEERQRGNFPDRFSGHQFPNYSSELNVNALLLGDSALYLCASSNPRGQAYEQYFGPGTRLTVT.

The CDR3 DNA reads TGTGCCAGCAGCCGAGGACCTTATAATTCACCCCTCCACTTT. Translating gives CASSRGPYNSPLHF. The V and J genes are TRBV7-8 and TRBJ1-6; D gene unclear. CDR3 length equals 14 residues. Trimming left V 5 bases short and J 4 bases short, with 9 bases between. In germline, CDR1 is SGHVS, CDR2 FQNEAQ.

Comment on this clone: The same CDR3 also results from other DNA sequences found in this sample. The CDR3: CASSLEGGNEKLFF. The CDR3 bases are TGCGCCAGCAGCTTGGAGGGGGGGAATGAAAAACTGTTTTTT. The genes are TRBV5-1 and TRBJ1-4; weak D call: TRBD1 (6 bases). The V gene's germline CDR1 is SGHRS and CDR2 YFSETQ. V dropped 0 bases and J dropped 5 bases, with 8 bases sitting between them. The CDR3 consists of 14 residues. Full variable domain (missing parts from reference TRBV5-1 and TRBJ1-4): KAGVTQTPRYLIKTRGQQVTLSCSPISGHRSVSWYQQTPGQGLQFLFEYFSETQRNKGNFPGRFSGRQFSNSRSEMNVSTLELGDSALYLCASSLEGGNEKLFFGSGTQLSVL.

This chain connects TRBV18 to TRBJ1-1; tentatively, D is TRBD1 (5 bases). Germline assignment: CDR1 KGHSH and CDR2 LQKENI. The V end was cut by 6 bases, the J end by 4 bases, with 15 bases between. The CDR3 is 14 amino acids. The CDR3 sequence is CASSLGGAATEAFF. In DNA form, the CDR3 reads TGTGCCAGCTCTCTTGGCGGGGCGGCCACTGAAGCTTTCTTT.